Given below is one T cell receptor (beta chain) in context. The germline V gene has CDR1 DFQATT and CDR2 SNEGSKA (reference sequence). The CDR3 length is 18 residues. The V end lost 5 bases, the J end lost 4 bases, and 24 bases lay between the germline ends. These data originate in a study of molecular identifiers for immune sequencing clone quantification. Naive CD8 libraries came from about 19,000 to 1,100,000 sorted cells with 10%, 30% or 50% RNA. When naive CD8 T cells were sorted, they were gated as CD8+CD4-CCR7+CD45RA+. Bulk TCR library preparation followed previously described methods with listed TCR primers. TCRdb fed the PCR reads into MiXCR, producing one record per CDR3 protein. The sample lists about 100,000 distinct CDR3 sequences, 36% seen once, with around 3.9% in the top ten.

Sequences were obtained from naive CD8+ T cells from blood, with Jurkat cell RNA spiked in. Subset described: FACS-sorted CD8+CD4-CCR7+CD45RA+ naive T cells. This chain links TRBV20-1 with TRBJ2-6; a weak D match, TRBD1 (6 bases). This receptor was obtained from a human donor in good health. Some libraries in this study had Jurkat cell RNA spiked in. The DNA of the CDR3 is TGCAGTGCTCTTCCGCCGGGCGCCGCAACAGGGGGGGCCAACGTCCTGACTTTC. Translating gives CSALPPGAATGGANVLTF.